The 23 T cell receptor beta chains presented below share a single source sample, sequenced in a study of cytomegalovirus exposure and HLA in healthy donors. PCR used 60 Vbeta primers and 13 Jbeta primers. Clones were read by immunoSEQ multiplex PCR, and TCRdb kept only the in-frame ones, dropping some. The sample carries approximately 150,000 clones, 75% recorded once. The source material was PBMCs. The receptors were gathered from a man aged 18 to 35 in good health and CMV-seropositive.

This chain joins TRBV11-2 and TRBJ1-2; 8 nucleotides line up with TRBD1. This CDR3 is 13 amino acids long. Germline lookup yields CDR1 SGHAT and CDR2 FQNNGV. J was trimmed by 6 bases and V by 4 bases; bases with no gene match: 4. The CDR3 reads CASSSAGGDGYTF. The CDR3 DNA reads as TGTGCCAGCAGCTCTGCAGGGGGCGATGGCTACACCTTC.

This clone was observed a few times. This chain uses TRBV9 with TRBJ2-5, with 7 positions matching TRBD2. CDR3 length equals 16 residues. With V trimmed by 4 bases and J by 5 bases, 14 bases remained unmatched. Germline lookup yields CDR1 SGDLS and CDR2 YYNGEE. CDR3 amino acids: CASSPREGRAEETQYF. The CDR3 DNA sequence: TGTGCCAGCAGCCCTCGAGAGGGGAGGGCCGAGGAGACCCAGTACTTC.

This clone occurred once. V gene TRBV11-2 combines with J gene TRBJ2-3, with D possibly TRBD2 on 5 matching bases. Trimming removed 5 bases at V and 1 base at J, with 13 bases between. Germline-derived CDR1 and CDR2 are SGHAT and FQNNGV. The CDR3 length is 15 residues. CDR3 bases: TGTGCCAGCAGCCCCAAGACGCGGGGCACAGATACGCAGTATTTT. This gives the protein CASSPKTRGTDTQYF. The full variable domain, rest sourced from reference TRBV11-2 and TRBJ2-3, is EAGVAQSPRYKIIEKRQSVAFWCNPISGHATLYWYQQILGQGPKLLIQFQNNGVVDDSQLPKDRFSAERLKGVDSTLKIQPAKLEDSAVYLCASSPKTRGTDTQYFGPGTRLTVL.

The CDR3, as DNA: TGCAGCGTTGAACGGCAGGGAACAGACGAGCAGTACTTC. Translation gives CSVERQGTDEQYF. The chain has TRBV29-1 and TRBJ2-7; TRBD1 might be the D (5 bases). Germline V CDR1 and CDR2: SQVTM, ANQGSEA. This CDR3 contains 13 residues. V gave up 2 bases and J gave up 5 bases, with 13 bases separating them.

The chain links TRBV6-6 to TRBJ1-1, with 8 bases that match TRBD1. With V trimmed by 2 bases and J by 6 bases, 8 bases remained unmatched. Germline V gene data show CDR1 as MNHNY and CDR2 as SVGAGI (reference sequence). The CDR3 spans 15 residues. This CDR3 is CASSYGRGRRPEAFF. In DNA form, the CDR3 reads TGTGCCAGCAGTTACGGCAGGGGGCGACGGCCTGAAGCTTTCTTT.

The rearrangement links TRBV7-2 to TRBJ2-3; the D gene is possibly TRBD2 (6 bases). This CDR3 is built from 13 residues. Germline CDR1 and CDR2: SGHTA and FQGNSA. Trimming cost V 7 bases and J 2 bases, with 10 bases left between them. CDR3 residues: CASTGRNTDTQYF. In DNA form, the CDR3 reads TGTGCCAGCACGGGGAGGAACACAGATACGCAGTATTTT.

This clone was detected once. The rearrangement joins TRBV5-1 to TRBJ2-1; the D is unclear. Germline CDR1 reads SGHRS; CDR2 reads YFSETQ. The CDR3 runs to 13 residues. V lost 2 bases and J lost 6, with 9 bases in between. In nucleotides, the CDR3 is TGCGCCAGCAGCTTCGGAGCCCTCAATGAGCAGTTCTTC. Translation: CASSFGALNEQFF. The whole variable domain, filled in from reference TRBV5-1 and TRBJ2-1, reads KAGVTQTPRYLIKTRGQQVTLSCSPISGHRSVSWYQQTPGQGLQFLFEYFSETQRNKGNFPGRFSGRQFSNSRSEMNVSTLELGDSALYLCASSFGALNEQFFGPGTRLTVL.

The chain joins TRBV19 to TRBJ2-7, with TRBD2 as a possible D gene (5 bases). Germline-derived CDR1 and CDR2 are LNHDA and SQIVND (reference sequence). Trimming pared 4 bases from V and 7 bases from J, leaving 20 bases between. This CDR3 region has 15 residues. This chain's CDR3 is CASSSGKGRTGEQYF. The CDR3 bases are TGTGCCAGTAGTAGCGGTAAAGGGAGAACTGGGGAGCAGTACTTC.

In this sample, this clone turned up once. One junction end disagrees with the germline gene, perhaps due to a read error. The V and J genes are TRBV10-1 and TRBJ2-2, with TRBD2 matching 7 bases. CDR1 is WNHNN and CDR2 is SYGVQD in the germline V gene (reference sequence). The CDR3 extends over 14 amino acids. The CDR3 is CASSARERYGKLFF. CDR3 sequence (DNA): TGCGCCAGCAGTGCGCGGGAGCGGTACGGGAAGCTGTTTTTT.

The chain uses TRBV28 and TRBJ2-1, with 13 bases lining up with TRBD2. The V gene's germline CDR1 is MDHEN and CDR2 SYDVKM. The CDR3 contains 17 residues. Trimming cost V 7 bases and J 6 bases; bases outside gene matches: 12. CDR3 nucleotides: TGTGCCAGCAACTCTAGGGGGGGACTAGCGGGGATCAATGAGCAGTTCTTC. Encoded protein: CASNSRGGLAGINEQFF.

CDR3 bases: TGTGCCAGCAGTTCGCCCCCGGGACTAGCGGGATGGGTCACCGGGGAGCTGTTTTTT. Translated, it gives CASSSPPGLAGWVTGELFF. The rearrangement joins TRBV28 to TRBJ2-2; TRBD2 aligns across 13 bases. Germline CDR1 reads MDHEN; CDR2 reads SYDVKM. There are 19 residues in the CDR3. With V trimmed by 4 bases and J by 4 bases, 12 bases remained unmatched.

In its sample, this clone was seen a few times. The rearrangement joins TRBV21-1 to TRBJ2-1; the table's D call, TRBD1, was not checked against the DNA. TRBV21-1 represents a pseudogene. This CDR3 has 13 residues. The CDR3 DNA reads TGTGCCAGCAGGGACACCCCGAGCCATGAGCAGTTCTTC. Translation gives CASRDTPSHEQFF.

This clone was found once. The germline gene is not matched at one end of the junction; a read error may be the cause. V and J are TRBV6-6 and TRBJ2-3; a possible D gene is TRBD2 (6 bases). The V gene's germline CDR1 is MNHNY and CDR2 SVGAGI (reference sequence). CDR3 size: 15 residues. The CDR3: CASKPGTGLTGTQYF. DNA for the CDR3: TGTGCCAGCAAACCCGGGACTGGACTCACAGGTACGCAGTATTTT.

This clone has just one count. The chain is built from TRBV6-5 and TRBJ2-3; 8 bases line up with TRBD2. This CDR3 comprises 16 residues. CDR1 is MNHEY, CDR2 SVGAGI, per germline. Trimming took 0 bases from V and 4 from J; bases not matched to a gene: 6. CDR3 loop: CASSYSNAGGSDTQYF. The CDR3 DNA reads as TGTGCCAGCAGTTACTCGAATGCGGGAGGTTCAGATACGCAGTATTTT.

V is TRBV5-1 and J is TRBJ2-6; D ambiguous. The CDR3 extends over 18 amino acids. The germline V gene encodes CDR1 SGHRS and CDR2 YFSETQ. Between the trimmed V and J ends, which lost 0 bases and 0 bases, there was a span of 13 bases. The CDR3 DNA is TGCGCCAGCAGCTTGGGAGGCAGCTCCTTCTCTGGGGCCAACGTCCTGACTTTC. Its protein is CASSLGGSSFSGANVLTF.

This clone was seen a few times. The V gene is TRBV11-2, the J gene TRBJ1-1; D is uncertain. The V end lost 3 bases, the J end lost 1 base, and 6 bases lay between the germline ends. Germline CDR1 reads SGHAT; CDR2 reads FQNNGV. CDR3 length equals 13 residues. The CDR3 protein is CASSFGQNTEAFF. CDR3 coding DNA: TGTGCCAGCAGCTTTGGCCAGAACACTGAAGCTTTCTTT.

The rearrangement joins TRBV5-1 to TRBJ2-7, with D maybe TRBD2 (5 bases). Germline V gene data show CDR1 as SGHRS and CDR2 as YFSETQ. V was cut by 4 bases and J by 6 bases, with 20 bases left in between. CDR3 size: 15 residues. The chain's CDR3 is CASSATGLNKGEQYF. The DNA for the CDR3 is TGCGCCAGCAGCGCCACCGGACTGAATAAGGGCGAGCAGTACTTC.

The chain links TRBV11-2 to TRBJ2-3; 11 bases align to TRBD2. The CDR3 runs to 16 residues. Per germline, CDR1 SGHAT and CDR2 FQNNGV. J gave up 2 bases and V 5 bases, and 6 bases lay outside the gene matches. The CDR3 region has the DNA TGTGCCAGCAGCCCAGGACTAGCGGGTATCACAGATACGCAGTATTTT. Translation gives CASSPGLAGITDTQYF.

The V gene is TRBV5-8, the J gene TRBJ2-1; TRBD2 matches at 14 bases. With V trimmed by 3 bases and J by 8 bases, 10 bases remained unmatched. The CDR3 contains 17 residues. Germline CDR1 reads SGHTS; CDR2 reads YDEGEE. In nucleotides, the CDR3 is TGTGCCAGCAGCTCGATGAAGACTAGCGGGAGGGCCGATGAGCAGTTCTTC. Amino acids: CASSSMKTSGRADEQFF.

The rearrangement joins TRBV6-5 to TRBJ2-7; D unresolved. Germline CDR1 and CDR2: MNHEY and SVGAGI. V was clipped by 0 bases and J by 0 bases, with 6 bases between them. CDR3 length: 14 residues. CDR3 nucleotide sequence: TGTGCCAGCAGTTACTCCTGGAGCTCCTACGAGCAGTACTTC. It is translated as CASSYSWSSYEQYF.

CDR3 DNA sequence: TGTGCCAGCAGGAGGACAGGGGCCTACGAGCAGTACTTC. It yields the protein CASRRTGAYEQYF. The chain uses TRBV5-8 and TRBJ2-7, with 9 bases lining up with TRBD1. The V gene's germline CDR1 is SGHTS and CDR2 YDEGEE. J gave up 2 bases and V 5 bases, and 2 bases lay outside the gene matches. There are 13 residues in the CDR3.

This rearrangement joins TRBV30 to TRBJ2-1; 9 bases agree with TRBD2. The CDR3 is 17 amino acids. Per the germline V gene, CDR1 is GTSNPN and CDR2 is SVGIG (reference sequence). The junction had 10 bases not matched to a gene; V was cut back by 3 bases and J by 1 base. The CDR3 nucleotides read TGTGCCTGGAGGGGAGCGGGAGGAAGTCGGTCCTACAATGAGCAGTTCTTC. It codes for CAWRGAGGSRSYNEQFF.

This clone appeared a single time. In nucleotides, the CDR3 is TGTGCCAGCAGCTTAGCGGGACAGCCAGACTATGGCTACACCTTC. Protein product: CASSLAGQPDYGYTF. The chain joins TRBV7-8 to TRBJ1-2; TRBD1 agrees at 7 bases. The ends lost 0 bases at V and 3 bases at J; junction bases unmatched: 4. This CDR3 region has 15 residues. Germline V gives CDR1 SGHVS, CDR2 FQNEAQ.